Listed here are 24 T cell receptor beta chains from one sample, sequenced in a study of identifying expanded T cells in peripheral blood. Profiling relied on immunoSEQ multiplex PCR, and the TCRdb table lists in-frame clones only, not all of them. The sample lists 100,000 or so clones, about nine tenths occurring once. Sequencing used blood. The origin of the receptors is a person between 18 and 75 years old in good health.

V usage is TRBV7-3 and J usage is TRBJ1-2, with TRBD1 matching over 10 bases. Looked up from germline, CDR1 is SGHTA and CDR2 is FQGTGA. The V gene end was trimmed by 8 bases and the J gene end by 4 bases; junction bases not matched to a gene: 7. CDR3 length equals 14 residues. CDR3 protein: CASSRDRGGYGYTF. The CDR3 coding sequence is TGTGCCAGCTCTCGGGACAGGGGAGGCTATGGCTACACCTTC.

The chain has TRBV18 and TRBJ2-5, with TRBD1 matching over 7 bases. CDR1 is KGHSH, CDR2 LQKENI, per germline. The CDR3 is 15 residues long. V trimming: 3 bases; J trimming: 1 base; junction bases outside the gene matches: 5. CDR3 amino acids: CASSPPGQRQETQYF. As DNA, the CDR3 is TGTGCCAGCTCACCCCCGGGACAGCGCCAAGAGACCCAGTACTTC.

The rearrangement joins TRBV5-1 to TRBJ2-2, with 8 bases aligning to TRBD2. The germline CDR1 and CDR2 sequences are SGHRS and YFSETQ. The CDR3 runs to 17 residues. J gave up 3 bases and V 4 bases, and 11 bases lay outside the gene matches. CDR3 DNA sequence: TGCGCCAGCAGCCCTCGGCCGCTAGCGGGTGACACCGGGGAGCTGTTTTTT. The encoded protein is CASSPRPLAGDTGELFF.

The CDR3 coding sequence is TGTGCCAGCAGTTACGGGTGGGGGGTACAAGAGACCCAGTACTTC. It is translated as CASSYGWGVQETQYF. This sequence joins TRBV6-5 and TRBJ2-5; D might be TRBD2 (6 bases). Trimming removed 2 bases from V and 2 bases from J, with 12 bases in between. The CDR3 consists of 15 residues. Germline loops: CDR1 MNHEY, CDR2 SVGAGI.

Here the CDR3 DNA reads TGTGCCAGTAGTCTCGACTCCCGGGGACTGCTCACCGGGGAGCTGTTTTTT. Encoded protein: CASSLDSRGLLTGELFF. The chain employs TRBV19 and TRBJ2-2; D perhaps matches TRBD2 (6 bases). This CDR3 contains 17 residues. Per the germline V gene, CDR1 is LNHDA and CDR2 is SQIVND (reference sequence). V lost 5 bases, J lost 4 bases, and 20 bases lay in between.

This clone was seen a single time. The chain uses TRBV23-1 and TRBJ1-5; D gene uncertain. TRBV23-1 is placed among ORFs of uncertain function. The CDR3 runs 16 residues. Deletions cut 1 base from V and 0 bases from J, with 10 bases between. The CDR3 is CASSQWAAYSNQPQHF. The CDR3 nucleotides read TGCGCCAGCAGTCAATGGGCAGCTTATAGCAATCAGCCCCAGCATTTT.

The chain is built from TRBV6-1 and TRBJ2-7; D is possibly TRBD2 (5 bases). The germline CDR1 and CDR2 sequences are MNHNS and SASEGT. Between the trimmed V and J ends, which lost 7 bases and 6 bases, there was a span of 19 bases. The CDR3 length is 14 residues. The chain's CDR3 is CASTNQGLGGEQYF. For the CDR3, the DNA is TGTGCCAGCACCAACCAAGGGCTTGGAGGCGAGCAGTACTTC.

This chain's CDR3 is CASSLASMHEQYF. As DNA, the CDR3 is TGTGCCAGCAGCTTAGCGTCTATGCACGAGCAGTACTTC. This chain uses TRBV11-1 with TRBJ2-7; D is unresolved. CDR1 is SGHAT, CDR2 FQDESV, per germline (reference sequence). V lost 0 bases and J 5 bases, leaving 8 bases between the germline ends. The CDR3 covers 13 residues.

The rearrangement uses TRBV15 and TRBJ2-1, with D possibly being TRBD2 (6 bases). Germline V gene data show CDR1 as LNHNV and CDR2 as YYDKDF (reference sequence). The CDR3 has 17 amino acids. Trimming cost V 3 bases and J 5 bases, with 20 bases left between them. DNA for the CDR3: TGTGCCACCAGCAGTAGCCCCCGGGACTCTCGTGACAATGAGCAGTTCTTC. Its translation is CATSSSPRDSRDNEQFF. Full variable domain (rest looked up from reference TRBV15 and TRBJ2-1): DAMVIQNPRYQVTQFGKPVTLSCSQTLNHNVMYWYQQKSSQAPKLLFHYYDKDFNNEADTPDNFQSRRPNTSFCFLDIRSPGLGDTAMYLCATSSSPRDSRDNEQFFGPGTRLTVL.

The rearrangement uses TRBV18 and TRBJ1-4; D not certain. This CDR3 comprises 13 residues. The germline V and J ends were trimmed by 3 bases and 8 bases, with 10 bases remaining between them. CDR1 and CDR2 (germline): KGHSH, LQKENI. The CDR3 nucleotides are TGTGCCAGCTCACCCGGGTCGGAGGAAAAACTGTTTTTT. It translates to CASSPGSEEKLFF.

This chain connects TRBV6-5 to TRBJ1-3; no definite D call. Germline V gives CDR1 MNHEY, CDR2 SVGAGI. CDR3 length equals 15 residues. Trimming took 7 bases from V and 0 from J, leaving 13 bases between them. The CDR3 region has the DNA TGTGCCAGCACCTCGGGTATATTCTCTGGAAACACCATATATTTT. Translation: CASTSGIFSGNTIYF.

This clone has a handful of counts. This same CDR3 is encoded by further DNA sequences in the sample. The chain has TRBV20-1 and TRBJ1-2; D is unresolved. V lost 6 bases, J lost 0 bases, and 2 bases lay in between. This CDR3 region has 10 residues. Germline-derived CDR1 and CDR2 are DFQATT and SNEGSKA (reference sequence). As DNA, the CDR3 is TGCAGTGCACCTAACTATGGCTACACCTTC. It specifies CSAPNYGYTF.

The chain links TRBV7-9 to TRBJ2-2, with 8 bases identical to TRBD1. Germline V gene lookup returns CDR1 SEHNR and CDR2 FQNEAQ (reference sequence). This CDR3 has 14 amino acids. The ends lost 6 bases at V and 5 bases at J; junction bases unmatched: 5. Here the CDR3 reads CASRRQGLTGELFF. As DNA, the CDR3 is TGTGCCAGCAGAAGACAGGGGCTGACCGGGGAGCTGTTTTTT.

The chain carries TRBV7-2 and TRBJ1-2; D gene unclear. Trimming cost V 5 bases and J 6 bases, with 13 bases left between them. This CDR3 has 13 residues. The germline V gene has CDR1 SGHTA and CDR2 FQGNSA. CDR3 nucleotides: TGTGCCAGCAGCGTCGAGCGCGGGGATGGCTACACCTTC. Translated: CASSVERGDGYTF.

This chain links TRBV29-1 with TRBJ2-2; TRBD1 matches 10 bases. From germline, CDR1 is SQVTM and CDR2 ANQGSEA. The CDR3 contains 16 residues. V dropped 1 base and J dropped 3; count of bases not matched to a gene: 5. CDR3 in DNA: TGCAGCGTTGAAGGGCCCGACAGGGGGCACACCGGGGAGCTGTTTTTT. Encoded protein: CSVEGPDRGHTGELFF.

The chain has TRBV10-3 and TRBJ2-7, with unresolved D. CDR1 is ENHRY and CDR2 is SYGVKD in the germline V gene. The CDR3 length is 14 residues. Trimming left V 3 bases short and J 3 bases short, with 12 bases between. CDR3 coding DNA: TGTGCCATCAGTGATAGTGACGGATACTACGAGCAGTACTTC. It specifies CAISDSDGYYEQYF.

This clone appeared a few times. V is TRBV6-5 and J is TRBJ1-6; D is uncertain. The V end lost 6 bases, the J end lost 11 bases, and 17 bases lay between the germline ends. The CDR3 is made up of 14 amino acids. Looked up from germline, CDR1 is MNHEY and CDR2 is SVGAGI. The CDR3 reads CASSTDPGGTPLHF. In DNA form, the CDR3 reads TGTGCCAGCAGCACCGACCCTGGCGGCACACCCCTCCACTTT.

The chain has TRBV30 and TRBJ1-2; possible D gene TRBD1, 6 bases. The germline gives CDR1 GTSNPN, CDR2 SVGIG (reference sequence). Between the trimmed V and J ends, which lost 0 bases and 6 bases, there was a span of 11 bases. This CDR3 is 13 amino acids long. The CDR3 protein is CAWSVTGPHGYTF. The DNA of the CDR3 is TGTGCCTGGAGTGTAACAGGGCCCCATGGCTACACCTTC.

V usage is TRBV30 and J usage is TRBJ1-4, with TRBD1 identical over 11 bases. J was trimmed by 10 bases and V by 1 base; bases with no gene match: 8. The CDR3 length is 15 residues. In germline, CDR1 is GTSNPN, CDR2 SVGIG (reference sequence). DNA for the CDR3: TGTGCCTGGAGTGGGCCGGGACAGGGGGTTCCAAAACTGTTTTTT. Protein product: CAWSGPGQGVPKLFF.

The chain combines TRBV7-3 with TRBJ1-1; 7 nucleotides line up with TRBD1. The germline CDR1 and CDR2 sequences are SGHTA and FQGTGA. This CDR3 spans 15 amino acids. The V segment lost 5 bases and the J segment 0 bases; nucleotides outside the gene matches: 6. This CDR3 is CASSPGGTLNTEAFF. CDR3 nucleotide sequence: TGTGCCAGCAGCCCAGGGGGGACACTGAACACTGAAGCTTTCTTT.

The rearrangement links TRBV30 to TRBJ1-4; possible D gene TRBD1, 5 bases. This CDR3 region has 15 residues. Trimming left V 4 bases short and J 2 bases short, with 14 bases between. The germline V gene encodes CDR1 GTSNPN and CDR2 SVGIG (reference sequence). DNA for the CDR3: TGTGCCTGGACAGGGAAAGGGCTCACTAATGAAAAACTGTTTTTT. Translation gives CAWTGKGLTNEKLFF.

V and J are TRBV5-1 and TRBJ2-7; 7 bases map to TRBD2. Germline V CDR1 and CDR2: SGHRS, YFSETQ. J gave up 3 bases and V 0 bases, and 9 bases lay outside the gene matches. The CDR3 totals 16 residues. The CDR3 coding sequence is TGCGCCAGCAGCTTGGTTGTTGGCGGGAGTGTCTACGAGCAGTACTTC. Translating it yields CASSLVVGGSVYEQYF.

The rearrangement uses TRBV6-5 and TRBJ1-2, with D perhaps TRBD1 (5 bases). Trimming took 8 bases from V and 2 from J, leaving 18 bases between them. This CDR3 region has 15 residues. CDR1 and CDR2 (germline): MNHEY, SVGAGI. The CDR3 protein is CASHTGGRENYGYTF. CDR3 DNA sequence: TGTGCCAGCCACACCGGAGGCAGGGAGAACTATGGCTACACCTTC.

The chain employs TRBV6-4 and TRBJ2-3; D may correspond to TRBD1 or TRBD2 (6 bases each). This CDR3 comprises 15 residues. Germline V gene sequence: CDR1 MRHNA, CDR2 SNTAGT. V gave up 0 bases and J gave up 2 bases, with 9 bases separating them. The CDR3 region is CASSDSGGPTDTQYF. The CDR3 coding sequence is TGTGCCAGCAGTGACTCGGGGGGCCCCACAGATACGCAGTATTTT.